Listed here are 26 T cell receptor beta chains from one sample, sequenced in a study of cytomegalovirus exposure and HLA in healthy donors. Sequencing used immunoSEQ multiplex PCR; TCRdb keeps in-frame clones, though not all of them. The table records roughly 150,000 clones, 88% of them present only once. The sample consisted of PBMCs. Source of these receptors: a man between 18 and 35 years old in good health and CMV-seronegative.

This rearrangement joins TRBV28 to TRBJ1-5, with 8 bases matching TRBD1. This CDR3 has 15 residues. Germline CDR1 reads MDHEN; CDR2 reads SYDVKM. J lost 2 bases, V lost 5 bases, and 5 bases had no gene match. CDR3: CASSVQGVRNQPQHF. The CDR3 nucleotides read TGTGCCAGCAGTGTACAGGGGGTGCGCAATCAGCCCCAGCATTTT.

The V call is TRBV5-1, the J call TRBJ2-7; 11 bases agree with TRBD1. V lost 3 bases to trimming and J lost 6 bases; unmatched junction nucleotides: 8. CDR3 length equals 15 residues. Germline V lookup: CDR1 SGHRS, CDR2 YFSETQ. CDR3 bases: TGCGCCAGCAGCTGGACAGGGGGCCCTGATCGCGAGCAGTACGTC. Translation gives CASSWTGGPDREQYV.

J is TRBJ1-2 and V is TRBV28; no clear D. The V gene's germline CDR1 is MDHEN and CDR2 SYDVKM. The CDR3 has 11 residues. Between the trimmed V and J ends, which lost 8 bases and 8 bases, there was a span of 12 bases. The CDR3 nucleotides are TGTGCCAGCTCTGAGGTAGACGGCTACACCTTC. It yields the protein CASSEVDGYTF.

The V gene is TRBV27, the J gene TRBJ1-2; TRBD1 agrees at 11 bases. This CDR3 is built from 15 residues. The germline V gene encodes CDR1 MNHEY and CDR2 SMNVEV (reference sequence). J was trimmed by 3 bases and V by 8 bases; bases with no gene match: 8. CDR3 region: CASRRDRGLHYGYTF. DNA of the CDR3: TGTGCCAGCCGACGGGACAGGGGGTTACACTATGGCTACACCTTC.

This rearrangement joins TRBV5-1 to TRBJ2-6; TRBD2 aligns across 10 bases. Germline V gene sequence: CDR1 SGHRS, CDR2 YFSETQ. The length of the CDR3 is 21 residues. Trimming at V came to 2 bases and at J to 8 bases, leaving 22 bases not matched to a gene. CDR3 sequence reads: CASSLLPSSGGTRRSPNVLTF. In DNA form, the CDR3 reads TGCGCCAGCAGCTTACTCCCTAGTAGCGGGGGGACCCGGCGGTCGCCCAACGTCCTGACTTTC.

The V call is TRBV28, the J call TRBJ2-2; 7 nucleotides match TRBD1. The CDR3 is 15 amino acids. V lost 7 bases, J lost 0 bases, and 5 bases stayed unmatched. Germline loops: CDR1 MDHEN, CDR2 SYDVKM. CDR3 sequence (DNA): TGTGCCAGCATTAACCAGGGGGCGAACACCGGGGAGCTGTTTTTT. This gives the protein CASINQGANTGELFF.

A few counts support this clone. The chain recombines TRBV10-1 with TRBJ2-7, with D perhaps matching TRBD1 (6 bases). V was cut by 2 bases and J by 4 bases, with 9 bases left in between. CDR1 and CDR2 from the germline V gene are WNHNN and SYGVQD (reference sequence). This CDR3 contains 13 residues. CDR3 residues: CASSETQGYEQYF. CDR3 sequence (DNA): TGCGCCAGCAGTGAGACGCAGGGGTACGAGCAGTACTTC.

The chain links TRBV29-1 to TRBJ2-1, with D possibly TRBD1 on 5 matching bases. Trimming stripped 7 bases from V and 1 base from J, with 11 bases between. The CDR3 has 13 residues. CDR1 is SQVTM, CDR2 ANQGSEA, per germline. The CDR3 sequence: CSADSPSYNEQFF. In DNA form, the CDR3 reads TGCAGCGCCGACAGTCCTTCCTACAATGAGCAGTTCTTC.

CDR3 residues: CAISESTSGTSTDTQYF. The CDR3 region has the DNA TGTGCCATCAGTGAGTCTACTAGCGGGACTAGCACAGATACGCAGTATTTT. V and J are TRBV10-3 and TRBJ2-3; 10 bases fit TRBD2. CDR1 and CDR2 (germline): ENHRY, SYGVKD. V was pared by 0 bases and J by 0 bases, with 3 bases of the junction left unmatched. This CDR3 contains 17 residues.

The chain has TRBV7-2 and TRBJ1-5; D is ambiguous. The CDR3 extends over 15 amino acids. The germline V and J ends were trimmed by 0 bases and 0 bases, with 6 bases remaining between them. Germline V gives CDR1 SGHTA, CDR2 FQGNSA. The CDR3 loop reads CASSLAPYSNQPQHF. CDR3 sequence (DNA): TGTGCCAGCAGCTTAGCTCCTTATAGCAATCAGCCCCAGCATTTT.

The rearrangement joins TRBV11-2 to TRBJ1-2; 7 bases are a match to TRBD1. The junction had 9 bases not matched to a gene; V was cut back by 5 bases and J by 0 bases. Germline V lookup: CDR1 SGHAT, CDR2 FQNNGV. The CDR3 has 16 residues. The CDR3 DNA follows: TGTGCCAGCAGCCTCCGACAGGGTAGTCCTAACTATGGCTACACCTTC. Encoded protein: CASSLRQGSPNYGYTF.

The chain is built from TRBV7-2 and TRBJ2-1; 10 nucleotides agree with TRBD2. Trimming cost V 4 bases and J 7 bases; bases outside gene matches: 7. CDR3 length equals 15 residues. Germline CDR1 reads SGHTA; CDR2 reads FQGNSA. The DNA of the CDR3 is TGTGCCAGCAGCTCTCTAGCGGGAGTATCTAATGAGCAGTTCTTC. It codes for CASSSLAGVSNEQFF.

This rearrangement joins TRBV13 to TRBJ2-4; tentatively, D is TRBD2 (5 bases). This CDR3 spans 14 amino acids. V was trimmed by 4 bases and J by 5 bases, leaving 12 bases between them. Germline CDR1 is PRHDT and CDR2 is FYEKMQ (reference sequence). CDR3 sequence reads: CASSWKGDQNIQYF. In DNA form, the CDR3 reads TGTGCCAGCAGCTGGAAGGGAGACCAAAACATTCAGTACTTC.

The chain carries TRBV9 and TRBJ2-7, with 8 bases lining up with TRBD1. V was pared by 3 bases and J by 4 bases, with 0 bases of the junction left unmatched. The CDR3 contains 12 residues. The germline V gene encodes CDR1 SGDLS and CDR2 YYNGEE. In DNA, the CDR3 is TGTGCCAGCAGCGGACAGGGGTACGAGCAGTACTTC. Amino acid sequence: CASSGQGYEQYF.

This sequence joins TRBV10-3 and TRBJ2-5, with 7 bases that match TRBD1. The J segment lost 4 bases and the V segment lost 3 bases, leaving 5 bases of the junction unmatched. Germline V gives CDR1 ENHRY, CDR2 SYGVKD. The CDR3 length is 14 residues. In DNA form, the CDR3 reads TGTGCCATCAGTGACCCAGGGGGTCGAGAGACCCAGTACTTC. Translating gives CAISDPGGRETQYF.

The chain has TRBV5-1 and TRBJ2-3; D perhaps matches TRBD2 (5 bases). Trimming removed 0 bases from V and 3 bases from J, with 11 bases in between. The CDR3 has 15 residues. In germline, CDR1 is SGHRS, CDR2 YFSETQ. CDR3 bases: TGCGCCAGCAGCTTGGCAGGCAGGAGGACAGATACGCAGTATTTT. Encoded protein: CASSLAGRRTDTQYF.

The chain carries TRBV7-9 and TRBJ2-3; TRBD1 matches at 12 bases. CDR1 is SEHNR and CDR2 is FQNEAQ in the germline V gene (reference sequence). This CDR3 is built from 15 residues. V was pared by 6 bases and J by 2 bases, with 3 bases of the junction left unmatched. CDR3 residues: CASRPGQGATDTQYF. As DNA, the CDR3 is TGTGCCAGCAGACCGGGACAGGGGGCCACAGATACGCAGTATTTT. The full variable domain, with the rest looked up from reference TRBV7-9 and TRBJ2-3, is DTGVSQNPRHKITKRGQNVTFRCDPISEHNRLYWYRQTLGQGPEFLTYFQNEAQLEKSRLLSDRFSAERPKGSFSTLEIQRTEQGDSAMYLCASRPGQGATDTQYFGPGTRLTVL.

This chain links TRBV4-2 with TRBJ1-1; weak D call: TRBD1 (5 bases). V was cut by 0 bases and J by 6 bases, with 20 bases left in between. The germline gives CDR1 LGHNA, CDR2 YNFKEQ. The CDR3 length is 17 residues. CDR3 sequence: CASSQDRTGPKTAEAFF. The CDR3 region has the DNA TGTGCCAGCAGCCAAGATCGAACAGGCCCTAAGACGGCTGAAGCTTTCTTT.

A remark on this clone: The same CDR3 can be traced to other DNA sequences in this sample. The J gene is TRBJ1-1, the V gene TRBV28; 8 bases align to TRBD1. The germline V gene has CDR1 MDHEN and CDR2 SYDVKM. Trimming removed 4 bases from V and 4 bases from J; junction bases left unmatched: 2. This CDR3 comprises 13 residues. CDR3 DNA sequence: TGTGCCAGCAGTTCCACAGGGGGCACTGAAGCTTTCTTT. This translates into CASSSTGGTEAFF.

The V and J genes are TRBV10-3 and TRBJ2-2; unclear D gene. The CDR3 spans 14 residues. Between the trimmed V and J ends, which lost 0 bases and 6 bases, there was a span of 8 bases. Per the germline V gene, CDR1 is ENHRY and CDR2 is SYGVKD. The CDR3 DNA follows: TGTGCCATCAGTGAGTCGCCGAGGTCCGGGGAGCTGTTTTTT. This codes for CAISESPRSGELFF.

The J gene is TRBJ1-2, the V gene TRBV6-6; D uncertain. V lost 0 bases and J lost 5, with 4 bases in between. This CDR3 is 12 amino acids long. CDR1 and CDR2 (germline): MNHNY, SVGAGI (reference sequence). CDR3 protein: CASSYSSYGYTF. CDR3 in DNA: TGTGCCAGCAGTTACTCTTCGTATGGCTACACCTTC.

The sample holds a few counts of this clone. This chain joins TRBV7-9 and TRBJ2-7, with TRBD1 matching over 7 bases. This CDR3 contains 13 residues. The germline V gene encodes CDR1 SEHNR and CDR2 FQNEAQ (reference sequence). J gave up 3 bases and V 6 bases, and 5 bases lay outside the gene matches. As DNA, the CDR3 is TGTGCCAGCAGTCGAACAGGGGTCTACGAGCAGTACTTC. Its protein product is CASSRTGVYEQYF.

This clone was detected a few times. The gene calls are TRBV7-9 and TRBJ2-7; weak D call: TRBD1 (8 bases). Per germline, CDR1 SEHNR and CDR2 FQNEAQ (reference sequence). This CDR3 region has 16 residues. The germline V and J ends were trimmed by 5 bases and 6 bases, with 23 bases remaining between them. CDR3 DNA: TGTGCCAGCAGCCTTAGTGGTCTGGACAGGGAGGGCGAGCAGTACTTC. It translates to CASSLSGLDREGEQYF.

The rearrangement links TRBV28 to TRBJ2-3; D is perhaps TRBD1 (5 bases). The CDR3 runs to 15 residues. Looked up from germline, CDR1 is MDHEN and CDR2 is SYDVKM. Between the trimmed V and J ends, which lost 2 bases and 6 bases, there was a span of 15 bases. CDR3: CASSLTQGFVDTQYF. CDR3 coding DNA: TGTGCCAGCAGTTTAACCCAGGGTTTCGTGGATACGCAGTATTTT. The full variable domain, its missing parts supplied by reference TRBV28 and TRBJ2-3, is DVKVTQSSRYLVKRTGEKVFLECVQDMDHENMFWYRQDPGLGLRLIYFSYDVKMKEKGDIPEGYSVSREKKERFSLILESASTNQTSMYLCASSLTQGFVDTQYFGPGTRLTVL.

V and J are TRBV19 and TRBJ2-3; D might be TRBD2 (5 bases). This CDR3 is built from 15 residues. Germline V gene sequence: CDR1 LNHDA, CDR2 SQIVND (reference sequence). The V end lost 3 bases, the J end lost 6 bases, and 16 bases lay between the germline ends. CDR3 loop: CASSIERMAVDTQYF. In DNA, the CDR3 is TGTGCCAGTAGTATTGAGCGGATGGCGGTGGATACGCAGTATTTT.

The gene calls are TRBV28 and TRBJ2-5; 10 bases line up with TRBD2. The CDR3 totals 16 residues. Germline trimming cut 5 bases from V and 2 bases from J; bases unmatched to any gene: 8. CDR1 is MDHEN and CDR2 is SYDVKM in the germline V gene. CDR3 protein: CASSLTSGVSQETQYF. The CDR3 nucleotides read TGTGCCAGCAGTCTTACTAGCGGGGTCTCTCAAGAGACCCAGTACTTC. Drawing the rest from reference TRBV28 and TRBJ2-5, the complete variable domain is DVKVTQSSRYLVKRTGEKVFLECVQDMDHENMFWYRQDPGLGLRLIYFSYDVKMKEKGDIPEGYSVSREKKERFSLILESASTNQTSMYLCASSLTSGVSQETQYFGPGTRLLVL.